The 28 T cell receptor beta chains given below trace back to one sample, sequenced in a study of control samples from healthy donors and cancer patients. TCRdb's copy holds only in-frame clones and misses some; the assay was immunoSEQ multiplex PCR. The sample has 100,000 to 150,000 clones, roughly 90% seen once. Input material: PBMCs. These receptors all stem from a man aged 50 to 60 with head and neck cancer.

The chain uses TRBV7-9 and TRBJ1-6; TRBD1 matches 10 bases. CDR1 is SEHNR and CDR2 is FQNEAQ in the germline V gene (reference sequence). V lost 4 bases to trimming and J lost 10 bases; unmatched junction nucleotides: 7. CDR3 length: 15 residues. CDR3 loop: CASSSNRDRGSPLHF. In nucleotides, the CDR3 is TGTGCCAGCAGCTCTAACCGGGACAGGGGCTCACCCCTCCACTTT.

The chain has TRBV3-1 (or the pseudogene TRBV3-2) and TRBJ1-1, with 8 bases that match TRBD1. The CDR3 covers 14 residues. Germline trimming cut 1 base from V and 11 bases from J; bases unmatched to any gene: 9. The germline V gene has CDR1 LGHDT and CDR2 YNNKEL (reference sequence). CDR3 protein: CASSQAYRGIDAFF. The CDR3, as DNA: TGTGCCAGCAGCCAAGCGTACAGGGGGATAGATGCTTTCTTT.

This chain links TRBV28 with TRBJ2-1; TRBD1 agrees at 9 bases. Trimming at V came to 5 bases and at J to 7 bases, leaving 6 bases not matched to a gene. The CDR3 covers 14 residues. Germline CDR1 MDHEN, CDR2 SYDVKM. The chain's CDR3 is CASSITGTGNEQFF. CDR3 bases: TGTGCCAGCAGTATTACCGGGACAGGGAATGAGCAGTTCTTC.

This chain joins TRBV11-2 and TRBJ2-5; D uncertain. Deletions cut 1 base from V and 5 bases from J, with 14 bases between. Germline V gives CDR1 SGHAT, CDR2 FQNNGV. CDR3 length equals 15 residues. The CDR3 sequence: CASSLGADHLETQYF. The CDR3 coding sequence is TGTGCCAGCAGCTTAGGGGCAGACCATCTGGAGACCCAGTACTTC.

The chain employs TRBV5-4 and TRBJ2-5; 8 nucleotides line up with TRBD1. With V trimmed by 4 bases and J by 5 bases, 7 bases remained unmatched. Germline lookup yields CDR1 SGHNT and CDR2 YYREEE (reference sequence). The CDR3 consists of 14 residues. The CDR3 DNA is TGTGCCAGCAGCGTGCAGGGGGCGACGGAGACCCAGTACTTC. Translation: CASSVQGATETQYF.

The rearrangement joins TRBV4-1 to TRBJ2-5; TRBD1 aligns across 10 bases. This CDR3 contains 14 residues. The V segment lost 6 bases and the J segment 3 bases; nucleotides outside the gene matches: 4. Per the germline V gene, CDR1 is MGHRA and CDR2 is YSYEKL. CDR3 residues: CASRSGTGEETQYF. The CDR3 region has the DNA TGCGCCAGCAGATCCGGGACAGGGGAAGAGACCCAGTACTTC.

In nucleotides, the CDR3 is TGTGCCAGCAGCTTAGGACAGGAAGAGACCCAGTACTTC. It translates to CASSLGQEETQYF. The genes are TRBV13 and TRBJ2-5; a weak D match, TRBD1 (5 bases). Trimming took off 0 bases at V and 3 bases at J, with 5 bases between the two ends. The CDR3 totals 13 residues. Germline V gene lookup returns CDR1 PRHDT and CDR2 FYEKMQ (reference sequence).

This CDR3 is CAIRGDTDTQYF. For the CDR3, the DNA is TGTGCCATCAGGGGGGACACAGATACGCAGTATTTT. This rearrangement joins TRBV10-3 to TRBJ2-3; D is tentatively TRBD1 or TRBD2 (5 bases each). V was trimmed by 6 bases and J by 2 bases, leaving 6 bases between them. CDR3 length: 12 residues. Germline CDR1 ENHRY, CDR2 SYGVKD.

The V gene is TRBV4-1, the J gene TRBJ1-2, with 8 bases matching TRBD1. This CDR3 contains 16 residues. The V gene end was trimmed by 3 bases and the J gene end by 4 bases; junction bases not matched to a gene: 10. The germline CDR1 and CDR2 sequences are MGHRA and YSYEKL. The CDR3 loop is CASSHVAGGGFYGYTF. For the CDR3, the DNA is TGCGCCAGCAGCCATGTCGCAGGGGGCGGATTCTATGGCTACACCTTC.

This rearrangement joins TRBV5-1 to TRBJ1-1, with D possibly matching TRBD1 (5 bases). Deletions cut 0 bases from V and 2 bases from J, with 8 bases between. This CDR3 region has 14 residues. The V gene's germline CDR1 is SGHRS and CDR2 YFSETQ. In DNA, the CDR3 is TGCGCCAGCAGCTTGGTAGGGGATAACACTGAAGCTTTCTTT. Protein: CASSLVGDNTEAFF. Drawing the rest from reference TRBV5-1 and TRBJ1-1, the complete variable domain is KAGVTQTPRYLIKTRGQQVTLSCSPISGHRSVSWYQQTPGQGLQFLFEYFSETQRNKGNFPGRFSGRQFSNSRSEMNVSTLELGDSALYLCASSLVGDNTEAFFGQGTRLTVV.

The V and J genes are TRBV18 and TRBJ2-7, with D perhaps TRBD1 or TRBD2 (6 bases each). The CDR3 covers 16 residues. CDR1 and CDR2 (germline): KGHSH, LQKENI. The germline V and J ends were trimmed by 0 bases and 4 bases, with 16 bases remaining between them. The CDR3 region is CASSPPVGGRFYEQYF. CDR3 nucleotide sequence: TGTGCCAGCTCACCACCGGTGGGGGGCCGTTTTTACGAGCAGTACTTC.

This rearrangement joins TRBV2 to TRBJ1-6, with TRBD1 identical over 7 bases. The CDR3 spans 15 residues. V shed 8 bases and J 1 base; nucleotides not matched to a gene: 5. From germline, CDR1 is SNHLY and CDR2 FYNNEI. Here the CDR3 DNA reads TGTGCCAGCCTCAGGGGGGCATCCTATAATTCACCCCTCCACTTT. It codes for CASLRGASYNSPLHF.

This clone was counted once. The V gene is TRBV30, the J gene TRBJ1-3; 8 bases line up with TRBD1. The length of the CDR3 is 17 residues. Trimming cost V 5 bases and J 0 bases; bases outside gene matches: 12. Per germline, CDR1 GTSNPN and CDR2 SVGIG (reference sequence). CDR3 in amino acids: CAWLKTGAISSGNTIYF. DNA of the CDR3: TGTGCCTGGCTAAAGACAGGGGCGATCTCCTCTGGAAACACCATATATTTT.

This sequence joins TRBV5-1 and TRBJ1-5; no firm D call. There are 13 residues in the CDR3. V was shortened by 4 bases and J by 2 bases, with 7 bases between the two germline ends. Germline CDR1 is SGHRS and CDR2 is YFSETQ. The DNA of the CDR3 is TGCGCCAGCAGCCCTTCTGGCAATCAGCCCCAGCATTTT. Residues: CASSPSGNQPQHF.

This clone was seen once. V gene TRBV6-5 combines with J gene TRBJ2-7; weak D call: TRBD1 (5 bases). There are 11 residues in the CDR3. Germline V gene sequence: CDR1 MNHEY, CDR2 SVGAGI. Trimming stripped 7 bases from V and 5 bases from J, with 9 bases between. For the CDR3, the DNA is TGTGCCAGCACCATGGGGCACGAGCAGTACTTC. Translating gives CASTMGHEQYF.

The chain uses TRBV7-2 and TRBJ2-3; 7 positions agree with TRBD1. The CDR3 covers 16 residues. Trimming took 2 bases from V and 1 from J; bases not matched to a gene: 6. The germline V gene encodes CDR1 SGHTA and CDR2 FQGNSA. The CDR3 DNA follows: TGTGCCAGCAGCTTACAACAGGGGATCGGCACAGATACGCAGTATTTT. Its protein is CASSLQQGIGTDTQYF.

The CDR3 spells CASSQGTGNALYNEQFF. The CDR3 coding sequence is TGCGCCAGCAGCCAGGGGACAGGGAACGCCCTTTACAATGAGCAGTTCTTC. This chain joins TRBV4-1 and TRBJ2-1, with 9 positions matching TRBD1. This CDR3 spans 17 amino acids. The V gene end was trimmed by 3 bases and the J gene end by 4 bases; junction bases not matched to a gene: 10. Germline-derived CDR1 and CDR2 are MGHRA and YSYEKL.

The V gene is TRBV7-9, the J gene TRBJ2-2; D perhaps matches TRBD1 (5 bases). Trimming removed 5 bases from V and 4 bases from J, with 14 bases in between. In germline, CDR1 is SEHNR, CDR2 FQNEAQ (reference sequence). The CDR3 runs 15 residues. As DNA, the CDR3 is TGTGCCAGCAGCCTTACAGGACCCGGCACCGGGGAGCTGTTTTTT. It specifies CASSLTGPGTGELFF. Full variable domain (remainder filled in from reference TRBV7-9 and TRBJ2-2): DTGVSQNPRHKITKRGQNVTFRCDPISEHNRLYWYRQTLGQGPEFLTYFQNEAQLEKSRLLSDRFSAERPKGSFSTLEIQRTEQGDSAMYLCASSLTGPGTGELFFGEGSRLTVL.

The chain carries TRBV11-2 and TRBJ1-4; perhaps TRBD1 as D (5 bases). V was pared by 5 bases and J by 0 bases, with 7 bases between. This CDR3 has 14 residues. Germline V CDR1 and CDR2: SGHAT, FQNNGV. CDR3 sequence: CASSPTATNEKLFF. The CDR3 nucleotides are TGTGCCAGCAGCCCGACAGCAACTAATGAAAAACTGTTTTTT.

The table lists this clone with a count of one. In nucleotides, the CDR3 is TGTGCCAGCAGTTTAAGACCACAGGGGTCCTCCTACGAGCAGTACTTC. Its protein is CASSLRPQGSSYEQYF. This chain joins TRBV27 and TRBJ2-7; the match to TRBD1 covers 7 bases. The germline gives CDR1 MNHEY, CDR2 SMNVEV (reference sequence). The length of the CDR3 is 16 residues. V shed 2 bases, J shed 0 bases, and the junction held 7 bases outside the gene matches.

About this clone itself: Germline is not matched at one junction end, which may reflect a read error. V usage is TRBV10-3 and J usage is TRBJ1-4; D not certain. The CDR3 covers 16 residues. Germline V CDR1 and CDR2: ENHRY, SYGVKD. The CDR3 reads CAISEEAVRLDEKLFF. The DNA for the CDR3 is TGTGCCATAAGTGAGGAAGCAGTCCGACTCGATGAAAAACTGTTTTTT.

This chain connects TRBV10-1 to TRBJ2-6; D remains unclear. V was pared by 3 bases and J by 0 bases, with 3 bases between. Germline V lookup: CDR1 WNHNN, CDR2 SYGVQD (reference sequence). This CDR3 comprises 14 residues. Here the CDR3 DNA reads TGCGCCAGCAGTGAAGACTCTGGGGCCAACGTCCTGACTTTC. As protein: CASSEDSGANVLTF.

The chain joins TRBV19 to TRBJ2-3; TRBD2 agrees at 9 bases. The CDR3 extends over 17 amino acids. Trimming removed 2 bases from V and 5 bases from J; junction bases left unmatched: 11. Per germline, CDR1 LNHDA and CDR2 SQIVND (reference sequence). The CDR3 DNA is TGTGCCAGTAGTATATATAGCGGGGGCCCACGGGGAGATACGCAGTATTTT. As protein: CASSIYSGGPRGDTQYF.

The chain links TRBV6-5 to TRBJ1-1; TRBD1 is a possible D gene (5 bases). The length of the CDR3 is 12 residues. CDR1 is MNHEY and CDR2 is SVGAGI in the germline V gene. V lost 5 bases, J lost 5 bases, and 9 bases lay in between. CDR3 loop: CASSNTGTEAFF. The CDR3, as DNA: TGTGCCAGCAGTAACACAGGTACTGAAGCTTTCTTT.

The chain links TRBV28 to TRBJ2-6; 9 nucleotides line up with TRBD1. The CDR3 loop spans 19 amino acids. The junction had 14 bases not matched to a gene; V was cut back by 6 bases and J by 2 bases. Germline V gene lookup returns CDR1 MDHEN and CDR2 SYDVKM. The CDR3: CASSPLNRDRDAGANVLTF. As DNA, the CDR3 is TGTGCCAGCAGCCCACTGAACCGGGACAGGGACGCTGGGGCCAACGTCCTGACTTTC.

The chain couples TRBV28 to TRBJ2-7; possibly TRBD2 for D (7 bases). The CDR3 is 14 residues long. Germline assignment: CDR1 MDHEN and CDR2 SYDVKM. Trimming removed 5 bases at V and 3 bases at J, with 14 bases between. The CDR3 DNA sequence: TGTGCCAGCAGTGAACAGGGAGGGGGCTACGAGCAGTACTTC. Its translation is CASSEQGGGYEQYF.

The CDR3 nucleotides are TGTGCCAGCAGCACCCGACAGGGAGGGGAGACCCAGTACTTC. It translates to CASSTRQGGETQYF. The chain carries TRBV11-2 and TRBJ2-5; D could derive from TRBD1 or TRBD2 (7 bases each). The V gene's germline CDR1 is SGHAT and CDR2 FQNNGV. V dropped 5 bases and J dropped 5 bases, with 15 bases sitting between them. CDR3 size: 14 residues.

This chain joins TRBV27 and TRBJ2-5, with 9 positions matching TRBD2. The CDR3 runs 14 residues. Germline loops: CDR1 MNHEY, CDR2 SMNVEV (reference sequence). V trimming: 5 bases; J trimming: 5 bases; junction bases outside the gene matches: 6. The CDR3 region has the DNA TGTGCCAGCAGTGCGGCGGGAGGGGGGGAGACCCAGTACTTC. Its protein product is CASSAAGGGETQYF.